The rows below give T cell receptor beta chains drawn from one sample of a study of early T cells in non-severe SARS-CoV-2 infection. Using its own MiXCR run on the 5' RACE reads, TCRdb lists one record per CDR3 protein. The sample includes 65,000 to 95,000 distinct CDR3 sequences, 16% of them seen just once. The sequenced material came from whole blood. The receptors here all came from an adult who was a healthcare worker with PCR-confirmed SARS-CoV-2 infection or an uninfected control (not recorded which). Both conserved end residues are trimmed from each CDR3.

J gene,V gene,CDR3 protein
TRBJ2-5,TRBV29-1,SASRAQETQY
TRBJ2-5,TRBV24-1,ATSDTGTEKETQY
TRBJ1-4,TRBV2,ASVRGNEKLF
TRBJ1-2,TRBV29-1,SVAPRGAYGYT
TRBJ1-3,TRBV29-1,SVITPSVGNTIY
TRBJ1-5,TRBV10-3,AISPGQGQPQH
TRBJ2-2,TRBV2,ASSGGGGEMF
TRBJ2-1,TRBV7-9,ASSFGLAGNNEQF
TRBJ1-4,TRBV6-5,ASSYLWGSEKLF
TRBJ1-2,TRBV20-1,SASDNSVYGYT
TRBJ1-5,TRBV6-1,ASSESLGNQPQH
TRBJ2-1,TRBV6-1,ASSDREIRNNEQF
TRBJ1-1,TRBV11-3,ASSLGGMNTEAF
TRBJ2-1,TRBV7-3,ASSSPWGEQF
TRBJ2-7,TRBV10-3,AISGTGAPYEQY
TRBJ1-6,TRBV7-9,ASNSDRGPSPLH
TRBJ2-4,TRBV10-1,ASSETGKNIQY
TRBJ2-1,TRBV12-3/TRBV12-4,ASSTGGEQF
TRBJ2-1,TRBV18,ASLPGTGYNEQF
TRBJ1-5,TRBV5-5,ASSLDRLNRPQH
TRBJ1-5,TRBV9,ASSLTGNNQPQH
TRBJ1-6,TRBV6-2/TRBV6-3,ASTQTGVNSYNSPLH
TRBJ2-6,TRBV6-5,ASRRQSGTGIRTGANVLT
TRBJ2-5,TRBV13,ASSSLAGEGKETQY